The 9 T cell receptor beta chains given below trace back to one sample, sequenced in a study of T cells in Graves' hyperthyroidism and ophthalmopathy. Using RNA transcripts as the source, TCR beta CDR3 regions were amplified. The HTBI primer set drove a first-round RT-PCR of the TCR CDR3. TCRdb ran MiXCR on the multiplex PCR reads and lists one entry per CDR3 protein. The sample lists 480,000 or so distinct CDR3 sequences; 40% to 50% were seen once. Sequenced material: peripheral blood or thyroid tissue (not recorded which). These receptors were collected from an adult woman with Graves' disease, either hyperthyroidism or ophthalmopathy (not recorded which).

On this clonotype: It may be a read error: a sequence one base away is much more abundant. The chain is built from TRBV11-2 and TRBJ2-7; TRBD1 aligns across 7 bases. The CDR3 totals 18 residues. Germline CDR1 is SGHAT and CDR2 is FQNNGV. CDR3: CASSLGGYRGSSSCEQYF. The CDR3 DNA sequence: TGTGCCAGCAGCTTAGGGGGTTACAGGGGCTCCAGCTCCTGCGAGCAGTACTTC.

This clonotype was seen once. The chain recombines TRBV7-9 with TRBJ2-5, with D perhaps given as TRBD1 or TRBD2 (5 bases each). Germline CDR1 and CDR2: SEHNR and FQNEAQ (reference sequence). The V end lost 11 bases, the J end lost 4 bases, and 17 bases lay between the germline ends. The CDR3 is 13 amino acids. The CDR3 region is CAHPSRGVETQYF. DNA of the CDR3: TGTGCCCACCCATCACGAGGGGTAGAGACCCAGTACTTC.

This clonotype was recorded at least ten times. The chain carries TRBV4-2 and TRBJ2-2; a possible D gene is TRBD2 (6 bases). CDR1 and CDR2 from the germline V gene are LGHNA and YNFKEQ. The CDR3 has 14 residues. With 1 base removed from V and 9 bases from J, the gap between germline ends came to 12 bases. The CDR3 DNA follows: TGTGCCAGCAGCCAAGTAACGGGAGAACGGGAGCTGTTTTTT. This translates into CASSQVTGERELFF.

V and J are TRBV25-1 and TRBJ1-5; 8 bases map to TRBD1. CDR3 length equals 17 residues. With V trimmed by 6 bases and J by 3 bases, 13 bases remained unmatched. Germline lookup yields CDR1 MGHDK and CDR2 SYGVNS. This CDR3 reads CASRYPGTGGFNQPQHF. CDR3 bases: TGTGCCAGCAGATATCCCGGGACAGGAGGGTTCAATCAGCCCCAGCATTTT.

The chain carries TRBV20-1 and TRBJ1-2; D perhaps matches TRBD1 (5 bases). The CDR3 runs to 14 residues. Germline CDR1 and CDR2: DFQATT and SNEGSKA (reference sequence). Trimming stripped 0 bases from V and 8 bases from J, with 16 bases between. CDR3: CSARDLAGEEGYTF. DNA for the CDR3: TGCAGTGCTAGAGATCTTGCGGGGGAGGAAGGCTACACCTTC.

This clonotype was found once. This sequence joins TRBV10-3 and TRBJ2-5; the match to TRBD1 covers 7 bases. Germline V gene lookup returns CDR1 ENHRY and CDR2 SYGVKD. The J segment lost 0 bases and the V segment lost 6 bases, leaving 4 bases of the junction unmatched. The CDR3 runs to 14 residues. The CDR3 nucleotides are TGTGCCATCAGGTCAGGGGGATACCAAGAGACCCAGTACTTC. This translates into CAIRSGGYQETQYF.

CDR3 sequence (DNA): TGTGCCAGCAGCCCCCAGGCGGGGAGATATCACGGGGAGCTGTTTTTT. Its protein product is CASSPQAGRYHGELFF. This chain joins TRBV11-2 and TRBJ2-2; D might be TRBD2 (6 bases). The CDR3 spans 16 residues. Per germline, CDR1 SGHAT and CDR2 FQNNGV. With 5 bases removed from V and 7 bases from J, the gap between germline ends came to 20 bases.

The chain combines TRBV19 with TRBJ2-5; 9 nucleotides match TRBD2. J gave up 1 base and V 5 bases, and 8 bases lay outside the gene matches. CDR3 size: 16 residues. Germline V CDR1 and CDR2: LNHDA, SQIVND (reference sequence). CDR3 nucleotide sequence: TGTGCCAGTAGTGCCCGACTAGCGGTAACCCAAGAGACCCAGTACTTC. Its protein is CASSARLAVTQETQYF. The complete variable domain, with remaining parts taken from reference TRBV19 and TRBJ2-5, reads DGGITQSPKYLFRKEGQNVTLSCEQNLNHDAMYWYRQDPGQGLRLIYYSQIVNDFQKGDIAEGYSVSREKKESFPLTVTSAQKNPTAFYLCASSARLAVTQETQYFGPGTRLLVL.

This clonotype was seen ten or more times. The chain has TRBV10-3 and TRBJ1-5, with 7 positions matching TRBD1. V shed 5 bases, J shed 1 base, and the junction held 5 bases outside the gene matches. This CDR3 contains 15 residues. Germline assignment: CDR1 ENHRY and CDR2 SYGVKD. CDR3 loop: CAISSGTESNQPQHF. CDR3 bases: TGTGCCATCAGTTCCGGGACAGAAAGCAATCAGCCCCAGCATTTT.